The rows below give T cell receptor beta chains drawn from one sample of a study of T cell repertoires in cytomegalovirus infection. From the reads, TCRdb called clonotypes with MiXCR, one entry per CDR3 protein. There are about 900,000 distinct CDR3 sequences in the sample; 30% to 40% occur only once, and 13% lies in the top ten. No cognate antigen is known for these TCRs. Here the sequenced sample was cultured CD8+ T cells from PBMCs, taken from culture after CMV antigen stimulation. Source of these receptors: a human donor in good health (CMV status not recorded). Some clones in this sample may be carry-over from other donors' samples. Each CDR3 is given with its conserved first and last residue. The order of the fields is clone size, J gene, D gene, V gene, CDR3 protein, CDR3 DNA. The D gene is left open where the match is weak. Not every row has a clone size; where given, it reads once, few, many or a size class.

>NA|TRBJ2-5|NA|TRBV6-5
CASRPQGGGETQYF
TGTGCCAGCAGGCCTCAGGGGGGAGGGGAGACCCAGTACTTC
>NA|TRBJ1-2|NA|TRBV12-3/TRBV12-4
CASSLSPQNGYTF
TGTGCCAGCAGCCTTTCTCCGCAAAATGGCTACACCTTC
>few|TRBJ1-3|NA|TRBV7-9
CASSDVSGSSGNTIYF
TGTGCCAGCAGCGACGTTTCAGGAAGCTCTGGAAACACCATATATTTT
>few|TRBJ2-3|TRBD2|TRBV28
CASSLYAGAQYF
TGTGCCAGCAGTTTATACGCGGGGGCGCAGTATTTT
>NA|TRBJ2-1|NA|TRBV10-3
CAIMIQTGEQFF
TGTGCCATCATGATACAGACGGGTGAGCAGTTCTTC
>many|TRBJ1-1|TRBD1|TRBV4-1
CASSQGQGYTEAFF
TGCGCCAGCAGCCAGGGACAGGGGTATACTGAAGCTTTCTTT
>many|TRBJ1-2|NA|TRBV29-1
CSVEEGSSYGYTF
TGCAGCGTTGAAGAAGGGTCTTCCTACGGCTACACCTTC
>few|TRBJ1-2|TRBD1|TRBV4-2
CASSQDRTGGEGYTF
TGTGCCAGCAGCCAAGACCGGACAGGGGGCGAGGGCTACACCTTC
>few|TRBJ1-1|NA|TRBV7-6
CASSLARGGTMNTEAFF
TGTGCCAGCAGCTTAGCCCGGGGGGGGACGATGAACACTGAAGCTTTCTTT
>few|TRBJ2-7|NA|TRBV5-6
CASSLLEVDEQYF
TGTGCCAGCAGCTTGTTAGAAGTGGACGAGCAGTACTTC